Listed below are T cell receptor beta chains from one sample, sequenced in a study of T cells in localized non-small cell lung cancer. The assay was immunoSEQ multiplex PCR, and TCRdb's table has in-frame clones only and misses some. In the table there are fewer than 3,000 clones, approximately 22% of which are singletons. Sequences were derived from lung tumor tissue, sampled before any cancer treatment. Receptors originate from a woman aged 35 to 70 with stage I lung adenocarcinoma. CDR3s include the opening cysteine and the closing phenylalanine or tryptophan. A D gene is named only where the DNA matches it firmly. Size is omitted from some rows. Given values are once, few, many or a class for expanded clones.

v_call,clone_size,j_call,cdr3_length,d_call,cdr3_nt,cdr3_aa
TRBV6-8,few,TRBJ1-6,19,.,TGTGCCAGCAGTTACTCTCGGAGGGGGGGGAGCGCCTATAATTCACCCCTCCACTTT,CASSYSRRGGSAYNSPLHF
TRBV9,medium-sized,TRBJ2-7,15,TRBD2,TGTGCCAGCAGCTTAGCAGCGGGGGGTCCCTACGAGCAGTACTTC,CASSLAAGGPYEQYF
TRBV6-8,few,TRBJ1-2,14,.,TGTGCCAGCAGAGCACAGGGAAGGGACTATGGCTACACCTTC,CASRAQGRDYGYTF
TRBV6-8,few,TRBJ1-1,14,.,TGTGCCATCAGACCCTCAGGGCCGAACACTGAAGCTTTCTTT,CAIRPSGPNTEAFF
TRBV7-6,.,TRBJ1-4,15,TRBD1,TGTGCCAGCAGCCGTCGGACAGGAGGGTTGGAAAAACTGTTTTTT,CASSRRTGGLEKLFF
TRBV6-8,.,TRBJ1-1,15,.,TGTGCCAGCAGTTACTCGGTCGGGAGGGGCACTGAAGCTTTCTTT,CASSYSVGRGTEAFF
TRBV30,.,TRBJ1-6,15,TRBD1,TGTGCCTGGAACCGACAGGGGATCTGGAATTCACCCCTCCACTTT,CAWNRQGIWNSPLHF
TRBV6-8,medium-sized,TRBJ2-1,21,TRBD2,TGTGCCAGCAGTGCCCGACCGGGACTAGCGGTTAGCCCCAGCTCCTACAATGAGCAGTTCTTC,CASSARPGLAVSPSSYNEQFF
TRBV11-3,few,TRBJ1-1,15,TRBD1,TGTGCCAGCAGCTCCCGGACAGGGATGAACACTGAAGCTTTCTTT,CASSSRTGMNTEAFF
TRBV18,large,TRBJ1-4,14,TRBD1,TGTGCCAGCTCACCGGGACAGTCTAATGAAAAACTGTTTTTT,CASSPGQSNEKLFF
TRBV9,few,TRBJ2-3,13,.,TGTGCCAGCAGAGAGGACAGCGGGGATACGCAGTATTTT,CASREDSGDTQYF
TRBV9,.,TRBJ1-1,12,.,TGTGCCAGCAGCCTGACAAACACTGAAGCTTTCTTT,CASSLTNTEAFF
TRBV6-8,few,TRBJ2-7,13,.,TGTGCCAGCACCGCCGTAGGGTCCTACGAGCAGTACTTC,CASTAVGSYEQYF
TRBV29-1,once,TRBJ2-7,14,TRBD1,TGCAGCGTTGAAGGGACAGGGAAGGGCTACGAGCAGTACTTC,CSVEGTGKGYEQYF
TRBV11-3,medium-sized,TRBJ1-1,16,.,TGTGCCAGCAGCTCATTTACAGGGTTGGGGTCGACTGAAGCTTTCTTT,CASSSFTGLGSTEAFF
TRBV19,once,TRBJ2-4,14,.,TGTGCCTCCCACGCAAATCTAGCCAAAAACATTCAGTACTTC,CASHANLAKNIQYF
TRBV19,.,TRBJ2-4,14,.,TGTGCCAGTAGTATACTAGGCGAACGAAACATTCAGTACTTC,CASSILGERNIQYF
TRBV11-3,.,TRBJ1-2,14,TRBD1,TGTGCCAGCAGCTTTGGACAGGGGCCTAATGGCTACACCTTC,CASSFGQGPNGYTF
TRBV12-5,.,TRBJ1-5,15,TRBD1,TGTGCTAGCGGATGGACAGGGCCTAGCAATCAGCCCCAGCATTTT,CASGWTGPSNQPQHF
TRBV4-1,.,TRBJ1-2,13,.,TGCGCCAGCAGCCAAGATCAGGGTCTGGGCTACACCTTC,CASSQDQGLGYTF
TRBV6-8,large,TRBJ1-1,14,.,TGTGCCACCCTAGGAGTACACCTGAACACTGAAGCTTTCTTT,CATLGVHLNTEAFF
TRBV11-3,few,TRBJ1-1,14,.,TGTGCCAGCAGCGGGGGAATATTCGACACTGAAGCTTTCTTT,CASSGGIFDTEAFF
TRBV6-8,few,TRBJ2-2,18,TRBD1,TGTGCCAGCAACCGACAGGGGACAGGGCGCCGGGGCACCGGGGAGCTGTTTTTT,CASNRQGTGRRGTGELFF
TRBV4-1,medium-sized,TRBJ1-6,14,.,TGCGCCAGCAGCCAAGATGCGGTCGGTTCACCCCTCCACTTT,CASSQDAVGSPLHF
TRBV2,.,TRBJ1-2,12,.,TGTGCCAGCTCGTCCGAGGAGTATGGCTACACCTTC,CASSSEEYGYTF
TRBV29-1,.,TRBJ2-6,16,.,TGCAGCGTTGAAGATCCGGAACAGACTGGGGCCAACGTCCTGACTTTC,CSVEDPEQTGANVLTF
TRBV19,.,TRBJ2-7,16,.,TGTGCCAGTAGTTCCCAGACTTACACTTCCTCCTACGAGCAGTACTTC,CASSSQTYTSSYEQYF